This record concerns one TCR beta chain sequence. The target antigen is unknown. During its preparation, the TCRbeta library received unique molecular identifiers. One entry per CDR3 protein, called by TCRdb with MiXCR from the PCR reads. Among about 600,000 distinct CDR3 sequences, 20% to 25% were seen once, and the ten largest hold around 14%. The sample originates from a study of T-cell reconstitution after alpha-beta-depleted transplantation in children. Overall study results and limits: One year after transplant, T-cell counts and diversity came mostly from newly produced T cells.

CDR3 length: 16 residues. Sequencing was performed on PBMCs, mostly from graft donor cells, taken 360 days after TCRalphabeta/CD19-depleted stem cell transplant. J is TRBJ2-3 and V is TRBV21-1; TRBD1, the table's D call, was not compared with the DNA. TRBV21-1 counts as a pseudogene. The receptor was isolated from a boy in the first two years of life who had a stem cell transplant for acute myeloid leukemia, so the T cells may come from the graft donor. The CDR3 DNA reads as TGTGCCAGCAGCACGGGACGGAACAGGCGCACAGATACGCAGTATTTT. Translating it yields CASSTGRNRRTDTQYF.